There are many counts of the clone carrying this T cell receptor beta chain. Its antigen is still unknown. The data originate from a study of early T cells in non-severe SARS-CoV-2 infection. Whole-study context: Sequencing input comprised bulk RNA from unsorted whole blood; chain pairing was not available. Findings and caveats of the study: Lookups in VDJdb leaned toward anti-spike CD8 responses and missed private and CD4 specificities.

Individual cDNA molecules were tagged with unique molecular identifiers. TCRdb ran MiXCR on the 5' RACE reads and lists one entry per CDR3 protein. The sample lists about 66,000 distinct CDR3 sequences, more than 15% occurring once. V was shortened by 6 bases and J by 4 bases, with 10 bases between the two germline ends. The CDR3 sequence is 13 residues long. In germline, CDR1 is WSHSY, CDR2 SAAADI. The V and J genes are TRBV10-2 and TRBJ1-3; unclear D gene. Sequenced material: whole blood, taken at baseline. The clonotype comes from an adult who was a healthcare worker with PCR-confirmed SARS-CoV-2 infection or an uninfected control (not recorded which). The CDR3 is CASSPGFGNTIYF. CDR3 nucleotides: TGCGCCAGCAGCCCGGGGTTCGGAAACACCATATATTTT.